The present TCR beta chain was sequenced within a study of CD8+CD57+ T cells in acquired aplastic anemia. The authors sequenced patients whose flow cytometry had shown CD8+CD57+ cell expansion. The patients, all of them, had severe acquired aplastic anemia. Overall study findings and caveats: For CD8+ Simpson's diversity, patients and controls showed no significant difference. The same twenty-nine CD8+ CDR3 sequences occurred in patients and in controls.

Profiling that covered TCR beta VDJ and CDR3 relied on genomic DNA as its template. TCRdb reprocessed the reads with MiXCR, giving one entry per CDR3 protein. The sample contains over 150,000 distinct CDR3 sequences, around 50% of which appear only once. The sample holds many counts of this clonotype. Its specificity is not known. This CDR3 is 13 amino acids long. V was shortened by 5 bases and J by 5 bases, with 12 bases between the two germline ends. Germline-derived CDR1 and CDR2 are SNHLY and FYNNEI. The specimen sequenced was sorted CD4+, CD8+, or CD8+CD57+ T cells (not recorded which) from PBMCs. The chain uses TRBV2 and TRBJ2-5; D might be TRBD2 (6 bases). The receptor's source is a human donor with aplastic anemia. The CDR3 DNA follows: TGTGCCAGCAGTTTAGAAGGGAGGGAGACCCAGTACTTC. Protein product: CASSLEGRETQYF.